This entry concerns a single T cell receptor beta chain. The germline CDR1 and CDR2 sequences are MRHNA and SNTAGT. This CDR3 is built from 18 residues. Deletions cut 7 bases from V and 4 bases from J, with 25 bases between. Libraries were prepared by immunoSEQ multiplex PCR; TCRdb keeps only in-frame clonotypes and omits some of them. The data contain 150,000 to 200,000 clones, 80% to 95% of them singletons. The data are from a study of control samples from healthy donors and cancer patients. V gene TRBV6-4 combines with J gene TRBJ2-2; D possibly corresponds to TRBD1 (5 bases). The sequence came from a man aged 18 to 29 in good health. The source material was blood. CDR3 in amino acids: CASTDSPDAESSTGELFF. CDR3 coding DNA: TGTGCCAGCACCGACAGTCCCGACGCCGAAAGTAGCACCGGGGAGCTGTTTTTT.